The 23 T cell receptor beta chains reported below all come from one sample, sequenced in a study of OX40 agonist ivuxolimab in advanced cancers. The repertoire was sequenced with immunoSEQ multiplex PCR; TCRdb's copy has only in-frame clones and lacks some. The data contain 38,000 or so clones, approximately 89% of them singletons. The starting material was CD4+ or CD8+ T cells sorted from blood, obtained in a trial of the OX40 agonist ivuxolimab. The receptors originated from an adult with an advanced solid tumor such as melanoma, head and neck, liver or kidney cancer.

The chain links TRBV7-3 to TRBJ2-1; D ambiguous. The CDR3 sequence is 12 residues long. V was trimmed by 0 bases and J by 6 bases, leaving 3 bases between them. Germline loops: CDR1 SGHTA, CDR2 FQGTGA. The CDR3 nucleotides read TGTGCCAGCAGCTTAACCCTCAATGAGCAGTTCTTC. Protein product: CASSLTLNEQFF. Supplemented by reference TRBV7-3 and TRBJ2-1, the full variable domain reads GAGVSQTPSNKVTEKGKYVELRCDPISGHTALYWYRQSLGQGPEFLIYFQGTGAADDSGLPNDRFFAVRPEGSVSTLKIQRTERGDSAVYLCASSLTLNEQFFGPGTRLTVL.

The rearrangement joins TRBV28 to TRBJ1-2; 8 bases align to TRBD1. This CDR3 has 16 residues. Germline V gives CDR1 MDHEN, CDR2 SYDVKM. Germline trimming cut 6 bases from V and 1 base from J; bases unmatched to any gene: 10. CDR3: CASRPAGGTSNYGYTF. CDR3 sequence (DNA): TGTGCCAGCAGACCCGCAGGGGGCACTAGTAACTATGGCTACACCTTC.

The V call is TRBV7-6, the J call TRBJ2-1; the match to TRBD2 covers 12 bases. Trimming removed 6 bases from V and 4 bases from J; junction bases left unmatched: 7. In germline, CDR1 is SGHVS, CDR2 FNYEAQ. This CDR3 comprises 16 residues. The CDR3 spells CASSSETSGRYNEQFF. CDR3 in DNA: TGTGCCAGCAGTTCTGAAACTAGCGGGAGGTACAATGAGCAGTTCTTC.

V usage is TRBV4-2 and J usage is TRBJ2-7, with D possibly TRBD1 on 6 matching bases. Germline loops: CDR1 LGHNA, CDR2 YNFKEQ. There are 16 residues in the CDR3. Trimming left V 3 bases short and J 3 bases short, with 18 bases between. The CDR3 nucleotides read TGTGCCAGCAGCCAGCCCGGACAGCCCTCCAGCTACGAGCAGTACTTC. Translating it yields CASSQPGQPSSYEQYF.

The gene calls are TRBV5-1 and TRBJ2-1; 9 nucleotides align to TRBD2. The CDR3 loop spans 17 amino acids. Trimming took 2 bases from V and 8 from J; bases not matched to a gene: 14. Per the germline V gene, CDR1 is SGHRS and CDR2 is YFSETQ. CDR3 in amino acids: CASSFLTNLAGFYEQFF. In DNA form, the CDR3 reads TGCGCCAGCAGCTTCCTAACCAACCTAGCGGGATTCTATGAGCAGTTCTTC.

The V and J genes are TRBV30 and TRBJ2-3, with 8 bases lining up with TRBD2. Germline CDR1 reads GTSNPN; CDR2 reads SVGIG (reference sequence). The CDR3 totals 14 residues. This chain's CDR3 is CGAGGQSSTDTQYF. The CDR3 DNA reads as TGTGGGGCGGGAGGTCAATCTAGCACAGATACGCAGTATTTT. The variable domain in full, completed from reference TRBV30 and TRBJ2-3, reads SQTIHQWPATLVQPVGSPLSLECTVEGTSNPNLYWYRQAAGRGLQLLFYSVGIGQISSEVPQNLSASRPQDRQFILSSKKLLLSDSGFYLCGAGGQSSTDTQYFGPGTRLTVL.

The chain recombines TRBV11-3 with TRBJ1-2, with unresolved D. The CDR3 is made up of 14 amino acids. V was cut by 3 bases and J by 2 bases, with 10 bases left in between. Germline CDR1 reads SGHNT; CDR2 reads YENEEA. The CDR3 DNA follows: TGTGCCAGCAGCTTTCCTGGAGGAAACTATGGCTACACCTTC. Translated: CASSFPGGNYGYTF. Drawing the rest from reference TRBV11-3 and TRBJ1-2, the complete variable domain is EAGVVQSPRYKIIEKKQPVAFWCNPISGHNTLYWYLQNLGQGPELLIRYENEEAVDDSQLPKDRFSAERLKGVDSTLKIQPAELGDSAVYLCASSFPGGNYGYTFGSGTRLTVV.

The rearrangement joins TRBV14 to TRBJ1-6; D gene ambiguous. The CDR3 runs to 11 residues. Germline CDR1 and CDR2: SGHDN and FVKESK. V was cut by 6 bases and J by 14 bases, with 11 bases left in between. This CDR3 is CASRTAASLHF. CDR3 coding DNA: TGTGCCAGCAGGACTGCTGCGTCCCTCCACTTT.

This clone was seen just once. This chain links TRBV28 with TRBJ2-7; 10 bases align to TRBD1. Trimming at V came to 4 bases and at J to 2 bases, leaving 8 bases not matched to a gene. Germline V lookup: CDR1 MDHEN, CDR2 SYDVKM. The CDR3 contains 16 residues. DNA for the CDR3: TGTGCCAGCAGTTCATATGGGGACAGGGGCCCCTACGAGCAGTACTTC. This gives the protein CASSSYGDRGPYEQYF.

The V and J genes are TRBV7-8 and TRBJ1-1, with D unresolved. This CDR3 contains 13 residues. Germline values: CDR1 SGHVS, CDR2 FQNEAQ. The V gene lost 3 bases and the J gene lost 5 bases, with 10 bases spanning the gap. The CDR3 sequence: CASSFREGTEAFF. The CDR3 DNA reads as TGTGCCAGCAGCTTTAGAGAGGGTACTGAAGCTTTCTTT.

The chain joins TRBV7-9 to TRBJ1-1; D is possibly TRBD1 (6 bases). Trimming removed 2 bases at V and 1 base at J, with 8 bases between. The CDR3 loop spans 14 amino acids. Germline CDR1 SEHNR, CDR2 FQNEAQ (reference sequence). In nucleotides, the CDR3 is TGTGCCAGCAGCTTACAGGGGAGGAACACTGAAGCTTTCTTT. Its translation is CASSLQGRNTEAFF.

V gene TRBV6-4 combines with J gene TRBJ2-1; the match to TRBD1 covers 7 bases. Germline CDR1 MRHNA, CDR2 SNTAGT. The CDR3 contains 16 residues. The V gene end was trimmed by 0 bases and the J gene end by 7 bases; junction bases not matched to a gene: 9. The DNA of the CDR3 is TGTGCCAGCAGTGACTCTGACAGGGTGGGAAGGAATGAGCAGTTCTTC. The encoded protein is CASSDSDRVGRNEQFF.

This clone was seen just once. CDR3 loop: CASSPWDRGTEAFF. CDR3 DNA: TGTGCCAGCAGCCCCTGGGACAGGGGTACTGAAGCTTTCTTT. The rearrangement uses TRBV9 and TRBJ1-1; 10 positions match TRBD1. CDR1 SGDLS and CDR2 YYNGEE come from the germline V gene. CDR3 length equals 14 residues. J gave up 5 bases and V 4 bases, and 5 bases lay outside the gene matches.

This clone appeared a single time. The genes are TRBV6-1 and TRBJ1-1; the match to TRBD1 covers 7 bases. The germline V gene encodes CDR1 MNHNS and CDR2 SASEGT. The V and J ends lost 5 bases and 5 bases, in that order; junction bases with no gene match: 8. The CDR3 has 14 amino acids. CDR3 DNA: TGTGCCAGCAGTCGACCGACAGGGTTAACTGAAGCTTTCTTT. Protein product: CASSRPTGLTEAFF.

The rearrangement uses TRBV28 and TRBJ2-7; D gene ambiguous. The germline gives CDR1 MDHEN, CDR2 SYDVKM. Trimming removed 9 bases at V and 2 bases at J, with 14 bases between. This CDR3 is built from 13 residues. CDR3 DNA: TGTGCCAGTGCCGATATAGGCCCCTACGAGCAGTACTTC. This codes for CASADIGPYEQYF.

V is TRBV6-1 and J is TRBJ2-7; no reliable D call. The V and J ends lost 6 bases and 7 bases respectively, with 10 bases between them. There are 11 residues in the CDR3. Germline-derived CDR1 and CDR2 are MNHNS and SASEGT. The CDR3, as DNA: TGTGCCAGCAGCCCCCCTGGGGAGCAGTACTTC. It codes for CASSPPGEQYF.

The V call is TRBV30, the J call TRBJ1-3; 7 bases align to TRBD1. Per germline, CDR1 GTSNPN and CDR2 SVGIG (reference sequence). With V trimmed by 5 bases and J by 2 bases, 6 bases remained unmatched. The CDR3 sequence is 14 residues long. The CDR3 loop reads CAWVDRATGNTIYF. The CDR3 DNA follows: TGTGCCTGGGTCGACAGGGCCACTGGAAACACCATATATTTT. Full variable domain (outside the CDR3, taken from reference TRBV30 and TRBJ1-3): SQTIHQWPATLVQPVGSPLSLECTVEGTSNPNLYWYRQAAGRGLQLLFYSVGIGQISSEVPQNLSASRPQDRQFILSSKKLLLSDSGFYLCAWVDRATGNTIYFGEGSWLTVV.

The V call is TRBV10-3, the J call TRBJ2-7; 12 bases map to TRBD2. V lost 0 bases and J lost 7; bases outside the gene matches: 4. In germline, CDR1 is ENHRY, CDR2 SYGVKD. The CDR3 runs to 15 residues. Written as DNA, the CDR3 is TGTGCCATCAGTGAGTCGAGTCTAGCGGGAGGGGAGCAGTACTTC. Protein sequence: CAISESSLAGGEQYF.

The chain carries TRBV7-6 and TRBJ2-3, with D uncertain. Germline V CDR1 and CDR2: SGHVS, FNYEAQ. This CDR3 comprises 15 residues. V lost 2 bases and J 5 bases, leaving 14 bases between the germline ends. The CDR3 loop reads CASSLSFPSGDTQYF. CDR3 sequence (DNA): TGTGCCAGCAGCTTATCCTTCCCCTCAGGAGATACGCAGTATTTT.

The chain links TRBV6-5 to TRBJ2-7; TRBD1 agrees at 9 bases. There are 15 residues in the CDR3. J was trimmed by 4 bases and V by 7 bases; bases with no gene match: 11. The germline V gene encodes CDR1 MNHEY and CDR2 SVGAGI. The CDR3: CASNHLDRGSYEQYF. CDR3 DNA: TGTGCCAGCAACCACTTGGACAGGGGCAGTTACGAGCAGTACTTC.

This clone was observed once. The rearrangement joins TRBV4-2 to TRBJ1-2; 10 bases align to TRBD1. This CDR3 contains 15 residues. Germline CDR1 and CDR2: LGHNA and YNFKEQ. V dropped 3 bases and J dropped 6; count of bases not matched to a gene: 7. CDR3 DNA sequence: TGTGCCAGCAGCCACCCGGACAGGGGGAGCGATGGCTACACCTTC. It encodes CASSHPDRGSDGYTF.

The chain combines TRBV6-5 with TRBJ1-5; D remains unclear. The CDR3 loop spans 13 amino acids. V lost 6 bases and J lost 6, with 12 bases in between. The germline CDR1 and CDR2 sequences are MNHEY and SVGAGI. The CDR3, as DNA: TGTGCCAGCAGGTTGGTACAGACTCAGCCCCAGCATTTT. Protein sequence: CASRLVQTQPQHF.

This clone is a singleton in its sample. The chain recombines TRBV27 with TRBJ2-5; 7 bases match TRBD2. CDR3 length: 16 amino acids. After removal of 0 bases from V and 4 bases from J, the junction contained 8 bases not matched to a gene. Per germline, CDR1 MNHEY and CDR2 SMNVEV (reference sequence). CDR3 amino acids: CASSLSAGYGRETQYF. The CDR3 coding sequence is TGTGCCAGCAGTTTATCAGCGGGGTACGGGAGAGAGACCCAGTACTTC.